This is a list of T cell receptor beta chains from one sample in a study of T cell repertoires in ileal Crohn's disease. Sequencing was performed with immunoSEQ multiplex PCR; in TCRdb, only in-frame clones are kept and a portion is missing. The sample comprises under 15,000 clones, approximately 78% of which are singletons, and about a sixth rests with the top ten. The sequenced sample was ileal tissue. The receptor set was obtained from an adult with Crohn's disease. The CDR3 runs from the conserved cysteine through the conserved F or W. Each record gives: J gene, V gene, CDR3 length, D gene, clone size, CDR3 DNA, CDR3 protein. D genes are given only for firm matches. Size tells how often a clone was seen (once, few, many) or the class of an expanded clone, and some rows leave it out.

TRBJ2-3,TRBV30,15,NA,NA,TGTGCCTGGAGTGGGGGGGGCGGGGGCGCAGATACGCAGTATTTT,CAWSGGGGGADTQYF
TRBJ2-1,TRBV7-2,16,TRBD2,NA,TGTGCCAGCAGCACCCGAACTAGCGGGGGTCTCAATGAGCAGTTCTTC,CASSTRTSGGLNEQFF
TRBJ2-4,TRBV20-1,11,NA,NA,TGCAGTGCTAGCTTTCAAAACATTCAGTACTTC,CSASFQNIQYF
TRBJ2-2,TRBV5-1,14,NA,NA,TGCGCCAGCAGCTTTTCGAGGGATAACGGGGAGCTGTTTTTT,CASSFSRDNGELFF
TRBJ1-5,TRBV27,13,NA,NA,TGTGCCAGCAGTTTAACAGTGCGCCAGCCCCAGCATTTT,CASSLTVRQPQHF
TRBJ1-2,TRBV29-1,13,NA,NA,TGCAGCGTTTTATTGGGCAGGGGAGATGGCTACACCTTC,CSVLLGRGDGYTF
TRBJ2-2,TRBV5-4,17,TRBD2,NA,TGTGCCAGCAGCCCCCGGACTAGCGGGGCGGGGACCGGGGAGCTGTTTTTT,CASSPRTSGAGTGELFF
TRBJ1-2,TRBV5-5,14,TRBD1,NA,TGTGCCAGCAGTCAACAGGGGATTGACTATGGCTACACCTTC,CASSQQGIDYGYTF
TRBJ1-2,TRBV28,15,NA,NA,TGTGCCAGCAGTTCCCCGGCAGGGTCCAACTATGGCTACACCTTC,CASSSPAGSNYGYTF
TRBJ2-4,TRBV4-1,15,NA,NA,TGCGCCAGCAGCCAAGAACGGAGGCAAGGGAACATTCAGTACTTC,CASSQERRQGNIQYF
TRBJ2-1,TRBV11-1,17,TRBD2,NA,TGTGCCAGCAGCTTAGCAGAAGGAGCGGGATCCTACAATGAGCAGTTCTTC,CASSLAEGAGSYNEQFF
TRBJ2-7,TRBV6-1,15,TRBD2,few,TGTGCCAGCAGGGAGGGACTAGCGAACTCCTACGAGCAGTACTTC,CASREGLANSYEQYF
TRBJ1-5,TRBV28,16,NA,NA,TGTGCCAGCACCCAGAGGGAGGGGTTAGGCAATCAGCCCCAGCATTTT,CASTQREGLGNQPQHF
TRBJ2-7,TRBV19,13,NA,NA,TGTGCCAGTAATTCGGGGAGCACCTACGAGCAGTACTTC,CASNSGSTYEQYF
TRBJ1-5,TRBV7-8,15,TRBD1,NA,TGTGCCAGCAGCATGGACAGGGGGAGCAATCAGCCCCAGCATTTT,CASSMDRGSNQPQHF
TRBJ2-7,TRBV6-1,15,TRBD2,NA,TGTGCCAGCGTTAGACTAGCGGGTGCTTCCTACGAGCAGTACTTC,CASVRLAGASYEQYF
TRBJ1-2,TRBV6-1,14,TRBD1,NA,TGTGCCGGCTTATCCAGGGGGTCCGTCTATGGCTACACCTTC,CAGLSRGSVYGYTF
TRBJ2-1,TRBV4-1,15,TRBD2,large,TGCGCCAGCAGCCAAGGCGGGACTAGCAGGAATGAGCAGTTCTTC,CASSQGGTSRNEQFF
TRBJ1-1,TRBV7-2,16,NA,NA,TGTGCCAGCAGTTACCCGGGACTCGGGGAGGACACTGAAGCTTTCTTT,CASSYPGLGEDTEAFF
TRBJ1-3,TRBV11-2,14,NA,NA,TGTGCCAGCAGCCCAGGCTTCTCTGGAAACACCATATATTTT,CASSPGFSGNTIYF
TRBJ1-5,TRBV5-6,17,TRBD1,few,TGTGCCAGCAGCTTATCAACCGGGACAGGGGGATATCAGCCCCAGCATTTT,CASSLSTGTGGYQPQHF
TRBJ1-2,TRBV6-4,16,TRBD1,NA,TGTGCCAGCAGTGAGGCTCCCGGGACAGGGGGCAATGGCTACACCTTC,CASSEAPGTGGNGYTF
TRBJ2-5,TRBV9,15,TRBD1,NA,TGTGCCAGCAGCGTAGAAGGACAGGGTCTGGAGACCCAGTACTTC,CASSVEGQGLETQYF
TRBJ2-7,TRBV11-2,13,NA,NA,TGTGCCAGCAGCTTAGTTGGCAGTTACGAGCAGTACTTC,CASSLVGSYEQYF